A single sample is the source of the 18 T cell receptor beta chains below, sequenced in a study of T cell responses to AZD1222 COVID-19 vaccine (dated by TCRdb to about 2021). Explained via the paper, the time point label denotes: baseline before first vaccination. The library came from the immunoSEQ multiplex PCR assay. TCRdb obtained this table from immuneACCESS and retained in-frame rearrangements with V and J assigned. These tables miss some clones; where compared with another copy, unresolved V genes account for less than half of the shortfall, and the remainder is unexplained. Within this sample are approximately 150,000 clones, with more than 85% of them counted one time only. The ten largest clones represent around 2.5% of the sample. The specimen was peripheral blood, collected on day 0 of AZD1222 vaccination. These TCRs come from an adult in good health.

This clone has just a few counts. DNA of the CDR3: TGTGCCAGTAGTAATCGACAGGTAGCTTTCTTT. Its protein product is CASSNRQVAFF. The rearrangement links TRBV19 to TRBJ1-1; D might be TRBD1 (6 bases). CDR3 length: 11 amino acids. V was cut by 4 bases and J by 10 bases, with 10 bases left in between. CDR1 is LNHDA, CDR2 SQIVND, per germline (reference sequence).

The chain joins TRBV3-1 (or the pseudogene TRBV3-2) to TRBJ1-2; D remains ambiguous. The CDR3 runs to 12 residues. The germline V gene encodes CDR1 LGHDT and CDR2 YNNKEL (reference sequence). V was trimmed by 3 bases and J by 4 bases, leaving 6 bases between them. The CDR3 reads CASSHPLYGYTF. In nucleotides, the CDR3 is TGTGCCAGCAGCCACCCTCTCTATGGCTACACCTTC.

The chain couples TRBV5-1 to TRBJ2-3; D ambiguous. The CDR3 totals 12 residues. Trimming took 0 bases from V and 5 from J, leaving 4 bases between them. CDR1 is SGHRS, CDR2 YFSETQ, per germline. CDR3 sequence (DNA): TGCGCCAGCAGCTTGGAAGGAGATACGCAGTATTTT. Amino acids: CASSLEGDTQYF.

The rearrangement links TRBV19 to TRBJ2-7; 10 bases agree with TRBD1. In germline, CDR1 is LNHDA, CDR2 SQIVND (reference sequence). V gave up 5 bases and J gave up 5 bases; unmatched junction bases: 9. CDR3 length: 15 residues. The CDR3 spells CASSLDRGRPHEQYF. CDR3 coding DNA: TGTGCCAGTAGTCTTGACAGGGGGCGCCCCCACGAGCAGTACTTC.

The rearrangement joins TRBV4-1 to TRBJ2-1, with TRBD1 matching over 11 bases. The V gene's germline CDR1 is MGHRA and CDR2 YSYEKL. This CDR3 has 17 amino acids. V lost 5 bases, J lost 8 bases, and 14 bases stayed unmatched. CDR3 in DNA: TGCGCCAGCAGCGCAATTCTTTCCGGGACAGGGGGTCATGAGCAGTTCTTC. This encodes CASSAILSGTGGHEQFF.

J is TRBJ2-3 and V is TRBV5-1, with D perhaps matching TRBD1 (6 bases). The CDR3 is made up of 14 amino acids. The V end was cut by 5 bases, the J end by 0 bases, with 10 bases between. Germline V gene data show CDR1 as SGHRS and CDR2 as YFSETQ. The CDR3 DNA is TGCGCCAGCAGGACAGGTCCTAGCACAGATACGCAGTATTTT. Protein sequence: CASRTGPSTDTQYF. Using reference TRBV5-1 and TRBJ2-3 for the parts outside the CDR3, the full variable domain is KAGVTQTPRYLIKTRGQQVTLSCSPISGHRSVSWYQQTPGQGLQFLFEYFSETQRNKGNFPGRFSGRQFSNSRSEMNVSTLELGDSALYLCASRTGPSTDTQYFGPGTRLTVL.

This clone was observed once. The genes are TRBV3-1 (or the pseudogene TRBV3-2) and TRBJ1-2; D is unclear. This CDR3 has 13 residues. V dropped 4 bases and J dropped 6 bases, with 12 bases sitting between them. The germline V gene encodes CDR1 LGHDT and CDR2 YNNKEL (reference sequence). The CDR3, as DNA: TGTGCCAGCAGCCTACAGCGTGGGGATGGCTACACCTTC. Amino acids: CASSLQRGDGYTF.

The chain has TRBV27 and TRBJ1-6; 8 bases are a match to TRBD1. The length of the CDR3 is 17 residues. The J segment lost 0 bases and the V segment lost 6 bases, leaving 7 bases of the junction unmatched. CDR1 and CDR2 (germline): MNHEY, SMNVEV (reference sequence). CDR3 loop: CASRPRTGSSYNSPLHF. CDR3 bases: TGTGCCAGCAGACCCCGGACAGGGAGCTCCTATAATTCACCCCTCCACTTT.

J is TRBJ2-7 and V is TRBV6-5, with D perhaps matching TRBD2 (5 bases). Trimming took off 10 bases at V and 0 bases at J, with 19 bases between the two ends. The germline CDR1 and CDR2 sequences are MNHEY and SVGAGI. This CDR3 is 15 amino acids long. The CDR3 coding sequence is TGTGCCACCATCCGGGATATTAGCAGCTCCTACGAGCAGTACTTC. This encodes CATIRDISSSYEQYF.

The V gene is TRBV7-9, the J gene TRBJ2-7; TRBD2 matches at 13 bases. Germline V gives CDR1 SEHNR, CDR2 FQNEAQ (reference sequence). V lost 5 bases and J lost 3; bases outside the gene matches: 4. The CDR3 extends over 15 amino acids. The CDR3 is CASSRTSGSYYEQYF. For the CDR3, the DNA is TGTGCCAGCAGCCGGACTAGCGGGAGTTACTACGAGCAGTACTTC.

The chain recombines TRBV7-9 with TRBJ1-2; 11 nucleotides align to TRBD1. CDR3 length equals 17 residues. The germline gives CDR1 SEHNR, CDR2 FQNEAQ (reference sequence). J gave up 8 bases and V 5 bases, and 16 bases lay outside the gene matches. The CDR3 loop is CASSTHSGTGGLGGYTF. The CDR3 nucleotides are TGTGCCAGCAGCACCCACTCCGGGACAGGGGGATTAGGGGGCTACACCTTC. The entire variable domain, with the rest obtained from reference TRBV7-9 and TRBJ1-2, is as follows: DTGVSQNPRHKITKRGQNVTFRCDPISEHNRLYWYRQTLGQGPEFLTYFQNEAQLEKSRLLSDRFSAERPKGSFSTLEIQRTEQGDSAMYLCASSTHSGTGGLGGYTFGSGTRLTVV.

V gene TRBV2 combines with J gene TRBJ1-5; 7 bases agree with TRBD1. CDR1 is SNHLY and CDR2 is FYNNEI in the germline V gene. The CDR3 runs 14 residues. V shed 6 bases, J shed 7 bases, and the junction held 9 bases outside the gene matches. The CDR3 loop reads CASRRGSGGQPQHF. CDR3 bases: TGTGCCAGCAGGCGGGGGTCAGGGGGGCAGCCCCAGCATTTT.

V is TRBV2 and J is TRBJ2-2, with 10 bases identical to TRBD1. Germline V gives CDR1 SNHLY, CDR2 FYNNEI. The V segment lost 8 bases and the J segment 1 base; nucleotides outside the gene matches: 1. The CDR3 consists of 14 residues. This CDR3 reads CASRDRGNTGELFF. The CDR3, as DNA: TGTGCCAGCCGGGACAGGGGGAACACCGGGGAGCTGTTTTTT.

This rearrangement joins TRBV20-1 to TRBJ1-6; D not certain. The CDR3 extends over 11 amino acids. The ends were cut back, 5 bases at V and 10 bases at J, with 9 bases in the middle. Germline V gene sequence: CDR1 DFQATT, CDR2 SNEGSKA (reference sequence). CDR3 nucleotide sequence: TGCAGTGCTCCCCAATCCTCACCCCTCCACTTT. Protein product: CSAPQSSPLHF.

V is TRBV7-2 and J is TRBJ1-2; 7 nucleotides match TRBD1. This CDR3 has 15 residues. V dropped 1 base and J dropped 2; count of bases not matched to a gene: 4. In germline, CDR1 is SGHTA, CDR2 FQGNSA. CDR3 sequence: CASSLEQGQNYGYTF. CDR3 DNA sequence: TGTGCCAGCAGCTTAGAACAGGGGCAAAACTATGGCTACACCTTC.

CDR3 amino acids: CASSGTGEGYTF. The DNA of the CDR3 is TGTGCCAGCAGTGGGACAGGCGAGGGCTACACCTTC. J is TRBJ1-2 and V is TRBV2; 7 bases are shared with TRBD1. V was clipped by 4 bases and J by 8 bases; unmatched bases: 4. Per the germline V gene, CDR1 is SNHLY and CDR2 is FYNNEI. CDR3 length: 12 residues.

This clone showed up just once. This chain links TRBV18 with TRBJ2-3; the D gene is possibly TRBD1 (5 bases). V was pared by 1 base and J by 0 bases, with 8 bases between. The CDR3 totals 15 residues. Germline V gene lookup returns CDR1 KGHSH and CDR2 LQKENI. CDR3 bases: TGTGCCAGCTCACCACGGGCAGGGAGCACAGATACGCAGTATTTT. Translating gives CASSPRAGSTDTQYF.

This chain uses TRBV10-3 with TRBJ2-3; 10 bases match TRBD1. The germline V gene has CDR1 ENHRY and CDR2 SYGVKD. After removal of 3 bases from V and 4 bases from J, the junction contained 4 bases not matched to a gene. CDR3 length: 15 residues. The CDR3 nucleotides are TGTGCCATCAGTGATGGACAGGGGGGACCAGATACGCAGTATTTT. Translating gives CAISDGQGGPDTQYF.